This T cell receptor (beta chain) was documented in a study of TIL therapy for anti-PD-1-resistant metastatic lung cancer. The time point was: pre-treatment sample, taken before nivolumab and TIL therapy. The immunoSEQ assay was v3. The assay was immunoSEQ multiplex PCR, and TCRdb's table has in-frame clones only and misses some. The sample includes some 43,000 clones, 79% seen only once; the top ten take about 14%. There are 15 residues in the CDR3. The V end lost 3 bases, the J end lost 7 bases, and 16 bases lay between the germline ends. Germline V CDR1 and CDR2: MDHEN, SYDVKM. This sample comprised blood, obtained at baseline. The chain is built from TRBV28 and TRBJ2-1; D tentatively reads TRBD1 or TRBD2 (6 bases each). This TCR derives from a man between 65 and 85 years old with non-small cell lung cancer. CDR3 amino acids: CASSFSSTGRNEQFF. In nucleotides, the CDR3 is TGTGCCAGCAGTTTCTCCTCTACAGGGAGGAATGAGCAGTTCTTC.